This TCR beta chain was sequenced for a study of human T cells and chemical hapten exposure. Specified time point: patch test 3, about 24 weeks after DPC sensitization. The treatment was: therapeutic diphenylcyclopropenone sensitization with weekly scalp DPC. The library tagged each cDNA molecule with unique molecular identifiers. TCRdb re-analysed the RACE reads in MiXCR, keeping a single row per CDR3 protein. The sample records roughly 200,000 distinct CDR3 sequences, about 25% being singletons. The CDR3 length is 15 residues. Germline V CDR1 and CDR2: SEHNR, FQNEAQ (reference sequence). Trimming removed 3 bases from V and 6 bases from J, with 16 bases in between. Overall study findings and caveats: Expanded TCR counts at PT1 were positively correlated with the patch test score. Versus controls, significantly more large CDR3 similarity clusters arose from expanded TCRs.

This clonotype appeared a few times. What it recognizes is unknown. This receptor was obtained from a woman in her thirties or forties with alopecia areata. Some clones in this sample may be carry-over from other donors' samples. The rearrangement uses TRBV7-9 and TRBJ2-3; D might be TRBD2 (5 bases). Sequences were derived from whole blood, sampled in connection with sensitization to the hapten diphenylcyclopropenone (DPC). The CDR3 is CASSLLSAPGDTQYF. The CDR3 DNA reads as TGTGCCAGCAGCTTGTTATCCGCCCCGGGGGATACGCAGTATTTT.